This T cell receptor (beta chain) was obtained from a study of blood T cell repertoires in COVID-19. As for the study in general: Sources were T cells, B-cell-depleted T cells, or PBMCs; the material itself was cDNA or gDNA.

Only in-frame clones appear in the TCRdb table, and some are missing; sequencing was by immunoSEQ multiplex PCR. This table holds about 150,000 clones, just under 85% found once. Trimming shortened V by 1 base and J by 6 bases, and 12 bases separated the two germline ends. The length of the CDR3 is 14 residues. Germline V CDR1 and CDR2: SGHTA, FQGNSA. The TCR sequence derives from a woman in her fifties or sixties with acute or convalescent COVID-19. The chain links TRBV7-2 to TRBJ1-2; D might be TRBD1 (6 bases). Specimen: peripheral blood. CDR3 DNA: TGTGCCAGCAGCTTAGACAGGGATCCGCATGGCTACACCTTC. Residues: CASSLDRDPHGYTF.